Presented here are 22 T cell receptor beta chains from one specimen sequenced in a study of blood T cells in healthy people across ages. The authors ran a second PCR of 7 to 11 cycles using a sample-barcoded 5' primer and a J-beta primer mix. TCRdb independently ran MiXCR on the 5' RACE reads; one entry per CDR3 protein. Of hundreds of thousands of distinct CDR3 sequences listed, 20% to 30% are singletons. The data were also submitted as part of a second study, on T cells of mothers and their children.

Sequenced sample: blood. The receptors shown here come from a boy aged 5-17 years in good health.

The chain is built from TRBV3-1 and TRBJ2-7; D might be TRBD1 (5 bases). This CDR3 spans 15 amino acids. The V end lost 1 base, the J end lost 6 bases, and 16 bases lay between the germline ends. CDR1 is LGHDT and CDR2 is YNNKEL in the germline V gene (reference sequence). CDR3 sequence (DNA): TGTGCCAGCAGCCAAGTTGGGCAGGGTAGGGGCGAGCAGTACTTC. As protein: CASSQVGQGRGEQYF.

This clonotype was recorded a few times. The chain recombines TRBV29-1 with TRBJ2-3, with TRBD1 matching over 9 bases. After removal of 0 bases from V and 1 base from J, the junction contained 2 bases not matched to a gene. This CDR3 comprises 15 residues. Germline V gene sequence: CDR1 SQVTM, CDR2 ANQGSEA. The CDR3 coding sequence is TGCAGCGTTGAAGATCGGACAGGGGGCACAGATACGCAGTATTTT. Protein: CSVEDRTGGTDTQYF.

In regard to this clonotype: A read error may produce the germline difference seen at one junction end. V gene TRBV7-6 combines with J gene TRBJ1-3, with D uncertain. CDR1 and CDR2 (germline): SGHVS, FNYEAQ. This CDR3 comprises 11 residues. The CDR3 is CASSLGDMFVF. CDR3 nucleotide sequence: TGTGCCAGCAGCTTAGGGGATATGTTCGTATTT. The full variable domain, in which reference TRBV7-6 and TRBJ1-3 provide the parts outside the CDR3, is GAGVSQSPRYKVTKRGQDVALRCDPISGHVSLYWYRQALGQGPEFLTYFNYEAQQDKSGLPNDRFSAERPEGSISTLTIQRTEQRDSAMYRCASSLGDMFVFGEGSWLTVV.

The V call is TRBV11-2, the J call TRBJ2-3, with D perhaps TRBD2 (6 bases). CDR3 length: 16 residues. V dropped 5 bases and J dropped 3 bases, with 18 bases sitting between them. The germline V gene has CDR1 SGHAT and CDR2 FQNNGV. CDR3 coding DNA: TGTGCCAGCAGCCCCGGGGGAGCTCATAGGACAGATACGCAGTATTTT. Amino acid sequence: CASSPGGAHRTDTQYF.

In this sample, this clonotype turned up a few times. The J gene is TRBJ2-1, the V gene TRBV6-2 or TRBV6-3; 7 bases match TRBD2. J lost 1 base, V lost 5 bases, and 5 bases had no gene match. The CDR3 length is 15 residues. Germline V gives CDR1 MNHEY, CDR2 SVGEGT. CDR3 protein: CASSERGSSYNEQFF. As DNA, the CDR3 is TGTGCCAGCAGTGAGCGGGGTTCTTCCTACAATGAGCAGTTCTTC.

This clonotype was seen only once. The chain combines TRBV7-9 with TRBJ1-2, with unresolved D. This CDR3 is built from 12 residues. V lost 0 bases, J lost 5 bases, and 4 bases lay in between. Germline CDR1 SEHNR, CDR2 FQNEAQ (reference sequence). CDR3 in DNA: TGTGCCAGCAGCTTAGCTCCATATGGCTACACCTTC. Translation: CASSLAPYGYTF. The whole variable domain, filled in from reference TRBV7-9 and TRBJ1-2, reads DTGVSQNPRHKITKRGQNVTFRCDPISEHNRLYWYRQTLGQGPEFLTYFQNEAQLEKSRLLSDRFSAERPKGSFSTLEIQRTEQGDSAMYLCASSLAPYGYTFGSGTRLTVV.

Concerning this clonotype itself: Sequence at one end of the junction differs from germline and may be a read error. The chain combines TRBV25-1 with TRBJ2-1, with 8 nucleotides matching TRBD2. Germline assignment: CDR1 MGHDK and CDR2 SYGVNS. This CDR3 contains 15 residues. CDR3 DNA: TGTGCCAGCAGTTCCCGGGGGGGGCTATACAATGAGCGGTTCTTC. Translated: CASSSRGGLYNERFF.

This rearrangement joins TRBV29-1 to TRBJ2-1; weak D call: TRBD1 (5 bases). The CDR3 has 14 residues. CDR1 is SQVTM and CDR2 is ANQGSEA in the germline V gene. The V end lost 4 bases, the J end lost 5 bases, and 15 bases lay between the germline ends. CDR3 in DNA: TGCAGCGTTGCCCTAAGGGGATTCCACAATGAGCAGTTCTTC. Amino acids: CSVALRGFHNEQFF.

This clonotype was counted ten times or more. This sequence joins TRBV12-3 or TRBV12-4 and TRBJ2-2, with 9 bases lining up with TRBD1. The CDR3 has 16 residues. The V gene end was trimmed by 6 bases and the J gene end by 1 base; junction bases not matched to a gene: 6. The CDR3 sequence: CASRPGTGKNTGELFF. The CDR3, as DNA: TGTGCCAGCAGGCCCGGGACAGGGAAGAACACCGGGGAGCTGTTTTTT.

The chain carries TRBV4-2 and TRBJ2-1; 14 bases match TRBD2. The CDR3 sequence is 17 residues long. V lost 1 base, J lost 4 bases, and 3 bases stayed unmatched. The germline gives CDR1 LGHNA, CDR2 YNFKEQ. The CDR3 loop is CASSQGLAGGRYNEQFF. CDR3 DNA: TGTGCCAGCAGCCAAGGACTAGCGGGAGGGAGATACAATGAGCAGTTCTTC.

This clonotype was seen a handful of times. This rearrangement joins TRBV27 to TRBJ2-3, with D perhaps matching TRBD1 (5 bases). V was clipped by 7 bases and J by 2 bases, with 13 bases between them. Germline values: CDR1 MNHEY, CDR2 SMNVEV (reference sequence). The CDR3 is 14 residues long. The CDR3 DNA reads as TGTGCCAGCACCCGTCAGGGCTACACAGATACGCAGTATTTT. It yields the protein CASTRQGYTDTQYF.

J is TRBJ1-1 and V is TRBV7-9; maybe TRBD1 (6 bases). This CDR3 has 14 amino acids. Germline values: CDR1 SEHNR, CDR2 FQNEAQ (reference sequence). V was clipped by 8 bases and J by 1 base, with 14 bases between them. Here the CDR3 reads CASGHGGQNTEAFF. CDR3 DNA: TGTGCCAGCGGGCATGGGGGGCAGAACACTGAAGCTTTCTTT.

This clonotype was counted a few times. The chain combines TRBV5-6 with TRBJ1-1; TRBD1 aligns across 8 bases. The CDR3 is made up of 13 amino acids. The J segment lost 4 bases and the V segment lost 4 bases, leaving 3 bases of the junction unmatched. The germline gives CDR1 SGHDT, CDR2 YYEEEE. In DNA form, the CDR3 reads TGTGCCAGCAGCCGGGACAGGAGCACTGAAGCTTTCTTT. Encoded protein: CASSRDRSTEAFF.

The chain carries TRBV7-9 and TRBJ2-7; 12 bases match TRBD1. This CDR3 is built from 15 residues. Trimming cost V 5 bases and J 4 bases; bases outside gene matches: 6. Germline CDR1 and CDR2: SEHNR and FQNEAQ (reference sequence). The CDR3 DNA reads as TGTGCCAGCAGCGGACCGGGACAGGGGGCTTACGAGCAGTACTTC. Protein: CASSGPGQGAYEQYF. The complete variable domain, with remaining parts taken from reference TRBV7-9 and TRBJ2-7, reads DTGVSQNPRHKITKRGQNVTFRCDPISEHNRLYWYRQTLGQGPEFLTYFQNEAQLEKSRLLSDRFSAERPKGSFSTLEIQRTEQGDSAMYLCASSGPGQGAYEQYFGPGTRLTVT.

V and J are TRBV7-9 and TRBJ1-4; a possible D gene is TRBD1 (6 bases). CDR3 length: 17 residues. V lost 2 bases to trimming and J lost 4 bases, with 17 bases between them. From germline, CDR1 is SEHNR and CDR2 FQNEAQ (reference sequence). CDR3 amino acids: CASSLPSTGDDNEKLFF. The CDR3 DNA is TGTGCCAGCAGCTTACCTTCGACAGGAGATGATAATGAAAAACTGTTTTTT.

The chain couples TRBV7-2 to TRBJ1-6, with D unclear. V shed 7 bases and J shed 10 bases, with 8 bases lying between them. Germline V gene sequence: CDR1 SGHTA, CDR2 FQGNSA. The CDR3 length is 11 residues. The CDR3 spells CASTSDSPLHF. As DNA, the CDR3 is TGTGCCAGCACCTCGGACTCACCCCTCCACTTT.

This clonotype came up a few times. The chain employs TRBV14 and TRBJ2-3; 8 bases match TRBD2. Germline trimming cut 2 bases from V and 2 bases from J; bases unmatched to any gene: 6. The CDR3 covers 16 residues. Germline values: CDR1 SGHDN, CDR2 FVKESK. DNA for the CDR3: TGTGCCAGCAGCCAACATAGCGGGGTGATCACAGATACGCAGTATTTT. Translated: CASSQHSGVITDTQYF.

Turning to this clonotype: The missing conserved phenylalanine or tryptophan at the end of this CDR3 makes a read error likely. This chain links TRBV19 with TRBJ2-3; 7 bases align to TRBD2. The V gene end was trimmed by 7 bases and the J gene end by 8 bases; junction bases not matched to a gene: 9. This CDR3 has 13 amino acids. Germline lookup yields CDR1 LNHDA and CDR2 SQIVND (reference sequence). For the CDR3, the DNA is TGTGCCAGTAACCCCGGGAGGTTCAGTACGCAGTATTCT. This sequence encodes CASNPGRFSTQYS.

This clonotype appeared a few times. V usage is TRBV28 and J usage is TRBJ2-5; TRBD1 is a possible D gene (5 bases). This CDR3 is 15 amino acids long. V lost 4 bases to trimming and J lost 0 bases, with 12 bases between them. Germline lookup yields CDR1 MDHEN and CDR2 SYDVKM. DNA for the CDR3: TGTGCCAGCAGTTCCAAGAGACAGAACCAAGAGACCCAGTACTTC. It translates to CASSSKRQNQETQYF.

This chain connects TRBV5-1 to TRBJ2-1; 9 positions match TRBD2. V lost 6 bases, J lost 12 bases, and 10 bases stayed unmatched. Germline CDR1 reads SGHRS; CDR2 reads YFSETQ. The CDR3 is 13 amino acids. The DNA for the CDR3 is TGCGCCAGCATCGGAGAGCGGGGGGTAGGGCAGTTCTTC. Protein sequence: CASIGERGVGQFF.

The rearrangement joins TRBV29-1 to TRBJ2-1; 10 bases fit TRBD2. V shed 3 bases, J shed 0 bases, and the junction held 8 bases outside the gene matches. In germline, CDR1 is SQVTM, CDR2 ANQGSEA. The CDR3 totals 17 residues. The DNA for the CDR3 is TGCAGCGTTGAGGGTCTAGCGGGAGTAAGCTCCTACAATGAGCAGTTCTTC. Protein sequence: CSVEGLAGVSSYNEQFF.

The table lists this clonotype with a count of one. V usage is TRBV29-1 and J usage is TRBJ1-2, with D maybe TRBD1 (5 bases). V lost 0 bases and J 7 bases, leaving 15 bases between the germline ends. The CDR3 consists of 14 residues. Germline CDR1 reads SQVTM; CDR2 reads ANQGSEA. CDR3 in DNA: TGCAGCGTTGAAGACAGGGAGGGCAAGGTTGGCTACACCTTC. Amino acid sequence: CSVEDREGKVGYTF. Full variable domain (outside the CDR3, taken from reference TRBV29-1 and TRBJ1-2): SAVISQKPSRDICQRGTSLTIQCQVDSQVTMMFWYRQQPGQSLTLIATANQGSEATYESGFVIDKFPISRPNLTFSTLTVSNMSPEDSSIYLCSVEDREGKVGYTFGSGTRLTVV.